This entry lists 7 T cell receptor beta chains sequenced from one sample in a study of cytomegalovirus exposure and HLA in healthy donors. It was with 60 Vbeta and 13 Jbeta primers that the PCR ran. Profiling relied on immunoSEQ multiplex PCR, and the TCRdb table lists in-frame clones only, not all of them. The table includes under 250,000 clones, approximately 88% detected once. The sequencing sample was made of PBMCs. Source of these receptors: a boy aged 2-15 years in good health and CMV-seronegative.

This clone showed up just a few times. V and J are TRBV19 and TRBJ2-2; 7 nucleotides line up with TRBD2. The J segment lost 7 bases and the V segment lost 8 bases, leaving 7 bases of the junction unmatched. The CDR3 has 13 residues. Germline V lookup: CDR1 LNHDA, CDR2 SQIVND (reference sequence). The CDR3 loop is CASSTGGFGELFF. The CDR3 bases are TGTGCCAGTTCTACGGGAGGCTTCGGGGAGCTGTTTTTT.

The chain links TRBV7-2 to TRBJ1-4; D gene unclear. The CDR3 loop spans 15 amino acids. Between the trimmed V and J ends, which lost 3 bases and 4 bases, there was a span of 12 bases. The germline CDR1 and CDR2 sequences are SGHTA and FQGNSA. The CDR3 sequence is CASSLGGGDNEKLFF. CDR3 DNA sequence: TGTGCCAGCAGCTTGGGTGGCGGGGATAATGAAAAACTGTTTTTT.

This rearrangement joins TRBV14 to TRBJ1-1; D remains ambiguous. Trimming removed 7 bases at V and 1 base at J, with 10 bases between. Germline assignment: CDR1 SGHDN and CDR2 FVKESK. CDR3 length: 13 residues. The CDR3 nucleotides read TGTGCCAGCACCCTGACGGGGAACACTGAAGCTTTCTTT. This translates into CASTLTGNTEAFF.

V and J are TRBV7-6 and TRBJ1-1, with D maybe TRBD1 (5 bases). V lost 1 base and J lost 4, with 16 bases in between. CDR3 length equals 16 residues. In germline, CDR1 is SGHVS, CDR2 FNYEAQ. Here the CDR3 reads CASSLGLGPQGTEAFF. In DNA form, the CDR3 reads TGTGCCAGCAGCTTAGGTTTGGGGCCTCAAGGCACTGAAGCTTTCTTT.

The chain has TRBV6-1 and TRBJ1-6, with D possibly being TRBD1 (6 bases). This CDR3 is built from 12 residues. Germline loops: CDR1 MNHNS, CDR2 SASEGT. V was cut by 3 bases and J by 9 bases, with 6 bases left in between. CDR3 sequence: CASSDRGSPLHF. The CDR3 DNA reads TGTGCCAGCAGTGACAGGGGTTCACCCCTCCACTTT.

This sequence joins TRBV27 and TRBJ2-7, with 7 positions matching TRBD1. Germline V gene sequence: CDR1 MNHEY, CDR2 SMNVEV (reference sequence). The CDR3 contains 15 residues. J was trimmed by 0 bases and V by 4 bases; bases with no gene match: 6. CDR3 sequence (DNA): TGTGCCAGCAGTTGGGCCGGGACAGCCTCCTACGAGCAGTACTTC. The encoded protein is CASSWAGTASYEQYF.

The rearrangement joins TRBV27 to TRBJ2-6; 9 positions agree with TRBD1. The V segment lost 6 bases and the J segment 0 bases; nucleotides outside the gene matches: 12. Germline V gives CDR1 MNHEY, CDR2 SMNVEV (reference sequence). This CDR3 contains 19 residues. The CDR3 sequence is CASSLKPGQGYSGANVLTF. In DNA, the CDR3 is TGTGCCAGCAGCCTAAAACCGGGACAGGGATACTCTGGGGCCAACGTCCTGACTTTC.